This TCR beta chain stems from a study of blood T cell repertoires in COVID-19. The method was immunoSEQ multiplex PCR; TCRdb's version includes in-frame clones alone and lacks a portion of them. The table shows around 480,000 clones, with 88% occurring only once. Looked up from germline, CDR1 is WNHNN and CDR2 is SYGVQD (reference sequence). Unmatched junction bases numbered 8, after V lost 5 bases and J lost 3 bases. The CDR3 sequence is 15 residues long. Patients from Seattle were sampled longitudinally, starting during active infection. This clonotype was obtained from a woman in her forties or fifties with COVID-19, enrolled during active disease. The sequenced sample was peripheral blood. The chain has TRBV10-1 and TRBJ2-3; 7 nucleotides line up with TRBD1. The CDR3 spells CASSLDRVLTDTQYF. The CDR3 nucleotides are TGCGCCAGCAGTTTAGACAGGGTTCTGACAGATACGCAGTATTTT.